A single sample is the source of the 23 T cell receptor beta chains below, sequenced in a study of T cell repertoires in cytomegalovirus infection. One entry per CDR3 protein, called by TCRdb with MiXCR from the reads. The sample yields 150,000 to 200,000 distinct CDR3 sequences, roughly 27% seen once. The specimen sequenced was PBMCs. These receptors were taken from a human donor in good health (CMV status not recorded). Some clones in this sample may be carry-over from other donors' samples.

The chain uses TRBV12-5 and TRBJ2-2; 7 bases map to TRBD1. Per germline, CDR1 LGHNT and CDR2 FRNRAP. This CDR3 has 16 amino acids. V lost 1 base to trimming and J lost 5 bases; unmatched junction nucleotides: 7. In nucleotides, the CDR3 is TGTGCTAGTGGTTTGGGGACAGGAAGATGGACCGGGGAGCTGTTTTTT. Amino acids: CASGLGTGRWTGELFF.

This chain uses TRBV20-1 with TRBJ2-5; D gene uncertain. The germline V gene has CDR1 DFQATT and CDR2 SNEGSKA (reference sequence). The CDR3 spans 13 residues. Trimming took off 1 base at V and 3 bases at J, with 9 bases between the two ends. This chain's CDR3 is CSARGAGKETQYF. DNA of the CDR3: TGCAGTGCTAGAGGGGCAGGCAAAGAGACCCAGTACTTC.

The chain combines TRBV7-9 with TRBJ2-7; 9 bases line up with TRBD1. Germline V gives CDR1 SEHNR, CDR2 FQNEAQ (reference sequence). The CDR3 extends over 14 amino acids. V was pared by 5 bases and J by 3 bases, with 5 bases of the junction left unmatched. CDR3 residues: CASSPRDRVYEQYF. Here the CDR3 DNA reads TGTGCCAGCAGCCCCCGGGACAGGGTCTACGAGCAGTACTTC.

This clonotype was recorded at least ten times. The rearrangement uses TRBV7-8 and TRBJ2-2; no reliable D call. The CDR3 runs 13 residues. From germline, CDR1 is SGHVS and CDR2 FQNEAQ. Trimming took off 10 bases at V and 0 bases at J, with 9 bases between the two ends. The CDR3, as DNA: TGTGCCACCCCTCCCGCGAACACCGGGGAGCTGTTTTTT. Translating it yields CATPPANTGELFF.

V usage is TRBV25-1 and J usage is TRBJ2-3; D possibly uses TRBD1 or TRBD2 (6 bases each). This CDR3 has 13 residues. Germline V lookup: CDR1 MGHDK, CDR2 SYGVNS. V lost 4 bases to trimming and J lost 5 bases, with 10 bases between them. CDR3 nucleotide sequence: TGTGCCAGCAGTGCGGAGGGGGTAGATACGCAGTATTTT. Protein sequence: CASSAEGVDTQYF. The full variable domain, in which reference TRBV25-1 and TRBJ2-3 provide the parts outside the CDR3, is EADIYQTPRYLVIGTGKKITLECSQTMGHDKMYWYQQDPGMELHLIHYSYGVNSTEKGDLSSESTVSRIRTEHFPLTLESARPSHTSQYLCASSAEGVDTQYFGPGTRLTVL.

This clonotype has just one count. V and J are TRBV29-1 and TRBJ1-5, with D perhaps matching TRBD1 (6 bases). Trimming left V 5 bases short and J 0 bases short, with 8 bases between. Germline lookup yields CDR1 SQVTM and CDR2 ANQGSEA. This CDR3 spans 13 amino acids. The CDR3 protein is CSVRTDSNQPQHF. Here the CDR3 DNA reads TGCAGCGTTCGGACAGATAGCAATCAGCCCCAGCATTTT. The variable domain in full, with the rest retrieved from reference TRBV29-1 and TRBJ1-5, is SAVISQKPSRDICQRGTSLTIQCQVDSQVTMMFWYRQQPGQSLTLIATANQGSEATYESGFVIDKFPISRPNLTFSTLTVSNMSPEDSSIYLCSVRTDSNQPQHFGDGTRLSIL.

The chain combines TRBV7-2 with TRBJ2-3, with no clear D. The V and J ends lost 1 base and 1 base respectively, with 6 bases between them. CDR1 SGHTA and CDR2 FQGNSA come from the germline V gene. CDR3 length: 14 residues. The CDR3 spells CASSLGLGTDTQYF. Here the CDR3 DNA reads TGTGCCAGCAGCTTAGGGCTGGGCACAGATACGCAGTATTTT.

The chain has TRBV7-2 and TRBJ2-1, with 9 nucleotides matching TRBD2. Germline trimming cut 0 bases from V and 7 bases from J; bases unmatched to any gene: 7. The CDR3 totals 16 residues. The germline gives CDR1 SGHTA, CDR2 FQGNSA. The CDR3 is CASSLASAGGINEQFF. The CDR3 DNA sequence: TGTGCCAGCAGCTTAGCGTCAGCGGGGGGTATTAATGAGCAGTTCTTC.

This chain uses TRBV2 with TRBJ2-3; D unclear. Trimming left V 10 bases short and J 6 bases short, with 8 bases between. The CDR3 is 10 amino acids. Germline V lookup: CDR1 SNHLY, CDR2 FYNNEI. The CDR3 loop is CATGTDTQYF. The CDR3 region has the DNA TGTGCCACTGGAACGGATACGCAGTATTTT.

This clonotype showed up just once. The CDR3 coding sequence is TGTGCCAGCAACTGGGACAGGCGGACCTTCGGGGGCTACACCTTC. Protein sequence: CASNWDRRTFGGYTF. The rearrangement links TRBV6-2 or TRBV6-3 to TRBJ1-2; TRBD1 matches at 8 bases. CDR3 length: 15 amino acids. Germline V gene data show CDR1 as MNHEY and CDR2 as SVGEGT. J lost 8 bases, V lost 7 bases, and 15 bases had no gene match.

This clonotype was detected a few times. This chain joins TRBV2 and TRBJ1-5; D is unclear. Trimming took off 5 bases at V and 4 bases at J, with 9 bases between the two ends. The V gene's germline CDR1 is SNHLY and CDR2 FYNNEI. The CDR3 runs 13 residues. CDR3 amino acids: CASSPARNQPQHF. CDR3 sequence (DNA): TGTGCCAGCAGTCCGGCCCGGAATCAGCCCCAGCATTTT. The complete variable domain, with remaining parts taken from reference TRBV2 and TRBJ1-5, reads EPEVTQTPSHQVTQMGQEVILRCVPISNHLYFYWYRQILGQKVEFLVSFYNNEISEKSEIFDDQFSVERPDGSNFTLKIRSTKLEDSAMYFCASSPARNQPQHFGDGTRLSIL.

The chain employs TRBV2 and TRBJ2-7, with a weak D call TRBD1 (5 bases). The CDR3 runs 12 residues. Trimming removed 5 bases from V and 3 bases from J, with 8 bases in between. CDR1 and CDR2 from the germline V gene are SNHLY and FYNNEI. CDR3 nucleotide sequence: TGTGCCAGCAGTAGACAGAACTACGAGCAGTACTTC. Its translation is CASSRQNYEQYF.

Turning to this clonotype: Compared with germline, one end of the junction differs, possibly owing to a read error. This rearrangement joins TRBV30 to TRBJ1-1; D unclear. This CDR3 has 9 amino acids. Germline CDR1 is GTSNPN and CDR2 is SVGIG (reference sequence). CDR3: CAWSVPLIF. CDR3 coding DNA: TGTGCCTGGAGTGTACCCTTGATCTTT.

This clonotype has a handful of counts. V usage is TRBV2 and J usage is TRBJ1-1; TRBD1 might be the D (6 bases). Germline lookup yields CDR1 SNHLY and CDR2 FYNNEI. Between the trimmed V and J ends, which lost 6 bases and 0 bases, there was a span of 11 bases. The CDR3 contains 14 residues. Here the CDR3 reads CASSHGTLNTEAFF. CDR3 DNA: TGTGCCAGCAGCCACGGGACATTGAACACTGAAGCTTTCTTT.

The chain joins TRBV7-2 to TRBJ2-7, with D hard to call. The CDR3 runs to 12 residues. Germline V gene sequence: CDR1 SGHTA, CDR2 FQGNSA. Trimming cost V 5 bases and J 3 bases, with 8 bases left between them. This chain's CDR3 is CASSLQSYEQYF. The CDR3 DNA sequence: TGTGCCAGCAGCCTACAGAGCTACGAGCAGTACTTC.

The rearrangement links TRBV12-3 or TRBV12-4 to TRBJ2-3; D uncertain. This CDR3 contains 13 residues. The ends were cut back, 1 base at V and 4 bases at J, with 6 bases in the middle. CDR3 region: CASSLEIADTQYF. In DNA, the CDR3 is TGTGCCAGCAGTTTAGAGATCGCAGATACGCAGTATTTT.

The chain joins TRBV7-2 to TRBJ2-6; weak D call: TRBD1 (6 bases). Trimming stripped 4 bases from V and 5 bases from J, with 12 bases between. Germline CDR1 is SGHTA and CDR2 is FQGNSA. CDR3 size: 15 residues. DNA for the CDR3: TGTGCCAGCAGCTCAGGGGTTCCCTGGGCCAACGTCCTGACTTTC. Residues: CASSSGVPWANVLTF. The whole variable domain, filled in from reference TRBV7-2 and TRBJ2-6, reads GAGVSQSPSNKVTEKGKDVELRCDPISGHTALYWYRQSLGQGLEFLIYFQGNSAPDKSGLPSDRFSAERTGGSVSTLTIQRTQQEDSAVYLCASSSGVPWANVLTFGAGSRLTVL.

V is TRBV6-6 and J is TRBJ2-2, with 10 nucleotides matching TRBD2. Germline assignment: CDR1 MNHNY and CDR2 SVGAGI (reference sequence). V trimming: 5 bases; J trimming: 2 bases; junction bases outside the gene matches: 2. The CDR3 consists of 15 residues. CDR3 DNA: TGTGCCAGCAGTAGCGGGGGGGATAACACCGGGGAGCTGTTTTTT. This encodes CASSSGGDNTGELFF.

The chain has TRBV20-1 and TRBJ1-2, with 12 nucleotides matching TRBD1. This CDR3 has 20 residues. Germline V lookup: CDR1 DFQATT, CDR2 SNEGSKA (reference sequence). The junction had 23 bases not matched to a gene; V was cut back by 6 bases and J by 3 bases. CDR3 coding DNA: TGCAGTGCCCCACCGGGACAGGGGGCAATTTCGGTAGTTCCTCACTATGGCTACACCTTC. It specifies CSAPPGQGAISVVPHYGYTF.

This clonotype was seen only a few times. The CDR3 reads CASSLGTAQQYF. The CDR3 bases are TGTGCCAGCAGCCTCGGGACCGCTCAGCAGTACTTC. V gene TRBV7-2 combines with J gene TRBJ2-7, with D perhaps matching TRBD1 or TRBD2 (5 bases each). The length of the CDR3 is 12 residues. The V gene lost 5 bases and the J gene lost 8 bases, with 13 bases spanning the gap. Germline V gives CDR1 SGHTA, CDR2 FQGNSA.

This clonotype has at least ten counts. This sequence joins TRBV7-8 and TRBJ2-7; maybe TRBD1 (5 bases). The CDR3 is 14 amino acids. Germline loops: CDR1 SGHVS, CDR2 FQNEAQ. V was shortened by 1 base and J by 3 bases, with 10 bases between the two germline ends. Here the CDR3 DNA reads TGTGCCAGCAGCTTAGTTACAGGTGACTACGAGCAGTACTTC. The encoded protein is CASSLVTGDYEQYF.

V gene TRBV12-3 or TRBV12-4 combines with J gene TRBJ1-5; unclear D gene. With 3 bases removed from V and 5 bases from J, the gap between germline ends came to 5 bases. CDR3 size: 12 residues. CDR3 in amino acids: CASSFGDQPQHF. CDR3 coding DNA: TGTGCCAGCAGTTTTGGAGATCAGCCCCAGCATTTT.

This rearrangement joins TRBV11-1 to TRBJ2-5; 8 bases line up with TRBD2. V lost 4 bases, J lost 1 base, and 8 bases stayed unmatched. Per germline, CDR1 SGHAT and CDR2 FQDESV (reference sequence). This CDR3 contains 16 residues. CDR3 nucleotide sequence: TGTGCCAGCAGCTCTCCCCTCAGCGGGGGCCAAGAGACCCAGTACTTC. Protein product: CASSSPLSGGQETQYF.